Each of the 26 T cell receptor beta chains below was sequenced from the same sample in a study of vaccination and CD4 T cells after COVID-19. An Oncomine TCR Beta short-read assay was used to sequence the DNA from cultured CD4+ T cells. TCRdb itself ran the PCR reads through MiXCR, one entry per CDR3 protein. The sample has about 26,000 distinct CDR3 sequences, about 40% seen once; the top ten hold under 13%. The treatment is: roughly ten-day PBMC culture with coronavirus spike peptide pools or control peptides (ViraFEST assay). Antigen specificity for these receptors is unknown. Sequencing was done on a sample of CD4+ T cells from blood, cultured in vitro. The origin of the receptors is a human donor who had recovered from COVID-19.

This clonotype is a singleton in its sample. The chain joins TRBV6-5 to TRBJ1-2; no clear D gene. Germline lookup yields CDR1 MNHEY and CDR2 SVGAGI. V was pared by 0 bases and J by 0 bases, with 8 bases between. This CDR3 has 15 residues. The CDR3 DNA follows: TGTGCCAGCAGTTACTCGTCCGGGGCTAACTATGGCTACACCTTC. This codes for CASSYSSGANYGYTF.

The rearrangement links TRBV15 to TRBJ2-3; D possibly uses TRBD1 or TRBD2 (5 bases each). Germline V gives CDR1 LNHNV, CDR2 YYDKDF (reference sequence). V lost 0 bases and J lost 6, with 13 bases in between. The CDR3 runs 15 residues. The CDR3 loop reads CATSRDQGDWDTQYF. The CDR3 nucleotides are TGTGCCACCAGCAGAGACCAGGGAGATTGGGATACGCAGTATTTT.

This clonotype occurred once. V is TRBV7-9 and J is TRBJ2-1, with TRBD1 identical over 7 bases. Germline CDR1 reads SEHNR; CDR2 reads FQNEAQ (reference sequence). The V segment lost 6 bases and the J segment 8 bases; nucleotides outside the gene matches: 13. This CDR3 has 15 amino acids. The CDR3 loop is CASRGPGQRSDEQFF. DNA for the CDR3: TGTGCCAGCAGGGGACCGGGACAGAGGAGCGATGAGCAGTTCTTC. Full variable domain (missing parts from reference TRBV7-9 and TRBJ2-1): DTGVSQNPRHKITKRGQNVTFRCDPISEHNRLYWYRQTLGQGPEFLTYFQNEAQLEKSRLLSDRFSAERPKGSFSTLEIQRTEQGDSAMYLCASRGPGQRSDEQFFGPGTRLTVL.

The chain employs TRBV19 and TRBJ1-5; TRBD1 agrees at 10 bases. Trimming at V came to 5 bases and at J to 4 bases, leaving 11 bases not matched to a gene. This CDR3 has 17 amino acids. From germline, CDR1 is LNHDA and CDR2 SQIVND (reference sequence). The CDR3, as DNA: TGTGCCAGTAGTCTTAGCGGGGGACAGGGGTTAAATCAGCCCCAGCATTTT. Protein: CASSLSGGQGLNQPQHF.

The chain carries TRBV21-1 and TRBJ1-2; TRBD1 was called by the table and not checked on the DNA. TRBV21-1 is termed a pseudogene. The CDR3 runs 17 residues. This chain's CDR3 is CASSKERDSQDGNGYTF. CDR3 in DNA: TGTGCCAGCAGCAAAGAGCGGGACAGCCAAGATGGGAATGGCTACACCTTC.

The chain employs TRBV6-1 and TRBJ2-7; D might be TRBD1 (6 bases). The germline CDR1 and CDR2 sequences are MNHNS and SASEGT. CDR3 size: 14 residues. Deletions cut 7 bases from V and 6 bases from J, with 19 bases between. The CDR3 nucleotides read TGTGCCAGCACCCGGGGAAGCAGGGGCCTCGAGCAGTACTTC. This sequence encodes CASTRGSRGLEQYF.

The rearrangement links TRBV28 to TRBJ1-5, with D possibly TRBD1 on 6 matching bases. V was clipped by 4 bases and J by 7 bases, with 20 bases between them. The CDR3 loop spans 16 amino acids. The germline CDR1 and CDR2 sequences are MDHEN and SYDVKM. Here the CDR3 DNA reads TGTGCCAGCAGTTCAATTACAAGACAGGTCCGGCAGCCCCAGCATTTT. Translation: CASSSITRQVRQPQHF.

This clonotype was observed a handful of times. The chain has TRBV20-1 and TRBJ2-3; D is perhaps TRBD2 (6 bases). Trimming took off 1 base at V and 4 bases at J, with 15 bases between the two ends. The CDR3 length is 15 residues. CDR1 is DFQATT, CDR2 SNEGSKA, per germline (reference sequence). CDR3 in DNA: TGCAGTGCTAGAGTTGGGACGGGAGTAGCAGATACGCAGTATTTT. It specifies CSARVGTGVADTQYF.

The V and J genes are TRBV25-1 and TRBJ1-2, with 8 positions matching TRBD1. Germline V gene data show CDR1 as MGHDK and CDR2 as SYGVNS. The CDR3 is made up of 16 amino acids. The trim removed 6 bases at V and 4 bases at J, leaving 13 bases unmatched. CDR3 in DNA: TGTGCCAGCAGCCCCCTAGCGACAGGGGTTCGCTATGGCTACACCTTC. Translated, it gives CASSPLATGVRYGYTF.

The V gene is TRBV10-3, the J gene TRBJ2-2, with TRBD1 identical over 8 bases. The germline V gene encodes CDR1 ENHRY and CDR2 SYGVKD. The CDR3 contains 16 residues. Trimming removed 6 bases from V and 7 bases from J; junction bases left unmatched: 13. The CDR3 nucleotides read TGTGCCATCAGCCCTCGACAGGGGACGGGAGACGGGGAGCTGTTTTTT. As protein: CAISPRQGTGDGELFF.

The chain carries TRBV20-1 and TRBJ1-1; TRBD1 might be the D (5 bases). Germline CDR1 reads DFQATT; CDR2 reads SNEGSKA (reference sequence). The CDR3 extends over 16 amino acids. V was cut by 1 base and J by 1 base, with 16 bases left in between. The CDR3 is CSARVLFLGGNTEAFF. CDR3 DNA: TGCAGTGCTAGAGTATTGTTTTTGGGGGGGAACACTGAAGCTTTCTTT.

This clonotype was counted a few times. The rearrangement uses TRBV11-3 and TRBJ1-1; 8 bases are a match to TRBD1. The CDR3 sequence is 16 residues long. Trimming took 5 bases from V and 0 from J; bases not matched to a gene: 8. Germline CDR1 SGHNT, CDR2 YENEEA. The CDR3: CASSLGTGDMNTEAFF. CDR3 DNA sequence: TGTGCCAGCAGCCTAGGGACAGGTGACATGAACACTGAAGCTTTCTTT.

The chain carries TRBV12-3 or TRBV12-4 and TRBJ2-5, with 13 bases matching TRBD2. J gave up 4 bases and V 5 bases, and 4 bases lay outside the gene matches. The CDR3 runs to 15 residues. Here the CDR3 reads CASSRGLAGRETQYF. The DNA for the CDR3 is TGTGCCAGCAGTAGGGGACTAGCGGGAAGAGAGACCCAGTACTTC.

This clonotype was counted a few times. The chain has TRBV19 and TRBJ1-2; 7 nucleotides align to TRBD1. V lost 0 bases, J lost 7 bases, and 5 bases stayed unmatched. Germline assignment: CDR1 LNHDA and CDR2 SQIVND (reference sequence). CDR3 length: 14 amino acids. CDR3 residues: CASSIDRQGSGYTF. The DNA for the CDR3 is TGTGCCAGTAGTATAGATAGACAGGGCTCTGGCTACACCTTC.

The CDR3, as DNA: TGTGCCAGCAGCTCGGAGCGGAGCTATACGCAGTATTTT. Amino acids: CASSSERSYTQYF. The chain recombines TRBV7-8 with TRBJ2-3, with D possibly matching TRBD2 (5 bases). The germline V gene has CDR1 SGHVS and CDR2 FQNEAQ. The CDR3 is 13 residues long. V dropped 4 bases and J dropped 7 bases, with 12 bases sitting between them.

The CDR3 coding sequence is TGTGCCAGCAGCTTAGTCCCCGCCGGAGCGGGGACGTGGAATGGCTACACCTTC. Translated: CASSLVPAGAGTWNGYTF. This chain connects TRBV7-8 to TRBJ1-2; tentatively, D is TRBD1 (5 bases). The CDR3 totals 18 residues. Per the germline V gene, CDR1 is SGHVS and CDR2 is FQNEAQ. V lost 1 base and J 6 bases, leaving 24 bases between the germline ends.

The J gene is TRBJ1-1, the V gene TRBV7-2; 8 bases line up with TRBD1. Germline V CDR1 and CDR2: SGHTA, FQGNSA. CDR3 length: 18 amino acids. After removal of 1 base from V and 4 bases from J, the junction contained 14 bases not matched to a gene. CDR3 loop: CASSLGAQGVRVVTEAFF. The DNA for the CDR3 is TGTGCCAGCAGCTTAGGGGCACAGGGGGTTAGGGTAGTCACTGAAGCTTTCTTT.

The CDR3, as DNA: TGCGCCAGCAGTGAGCCCCCCGGGACAGGGTCCTACAATGAGCAGTTCTTC. It specifies CASSEPPGTGSYNEQFF. The chain couples TRBV10-1 to TRBJ2-1, with 9 bases that match TRBD1. CDR3 size: 17 residues. Trimming at V came to 2 bases and at J to 1 base, leaving 6 bases not matched to a gene. Germline V gives CDR1 WNHNN, CDR2 SYGVQD (reference sequence).

This rearrangement joins TRBV28 to TRBJ2-7; 9 bases align to TRBD2. Germline CDR1 reads MDHEN; CDR2 reads SYDVKM. This CDR3 is built from 15 residues. The junction had 8 bases not matched to a gene; V was cut back by 2 bases and J by 6 bases. The CDR3 is CASSLGGGGGREQYF. CDR3 bases: TGTGCCAGCAGTTTAGGGGGCGGGGGGGGGCGCGAGCAGTACTTC.

The rearrangement uses TRBV7-7 and TRBJ2-5; D remains unclear. V was pared by 1 base and J by 1 base, with 7 bases between. The CDR3 runs 14 residues. The germline CDR1 and CDR2 sequences are SSHAT and FNYEAQ (reference sequence). The CDR3 loop is CASSLGLVQETQYF. The DNA for the CDR3 is TGTGCCAGCAGCTTAGGTCTAGTCCAAGAGACCCAGTACTTC.

This clonotype was found a few times. The chain recombines TRBV20-1 with TRBJ2-6, with D uncertain. Germline loops: CDR1 DFQATT, CDR2 SNEGSKA (reference sequence). Trimming removed 5 bases from V and 0 bases from J, with 14 bases in between. The CDR3 runs 16 residues. The CDR3 reads CSAPLQAHSGANVLTF. The CDR3 bases are TGCAGTGCTCCCCTTCAAGCCCACTCTGGGGCCAACGTCCTGACTTTC.

Turning to this clonotype: One junction end disagrees with the germline gene, perhaps due to a read error. The rearrangement uses TRBV6-2 or TRBV6-3 and TRBJ2-5; the D is unclear. Germline CDR1 MNHEY, CDR2 SVGEGT. There are 14 residues in the CDR3. CDR3 sequence reads: CASRYLGQTVPQYF. CDR3 DNA: TGTGCCAGCAGGTACTTAGGGCAGACTGTGCCCCAGTACTTC.

This clonotype was recorded a few times. The gene calls are TRBV5-5 and TRBJ1-1, with D possibly being TRBD1 (5 bases). The CDR3 is made up of 16 amino acids. V shed 0 bases and J shed 4 bases, with 16 bases lying between them. Germline V CDR1 and CDR2: SGHKS, YYEKEE (reference sequence). This chain's CDR3 is CASSLVGRGSGTEAFF. DNA of the CDR3: TGTGCCAGCAGCTTGGTAGGGAGGGGTTCCGGCACTGAAGCTTTCTTT.

The chain recombines TRBV28 with TRBJ1-2; 10 bases are a match to TRBD1. The CDR3 consists of 14 residues. With V trimmed by 6 bases and J by 7 bases, 8 bases remained unmatched. The V gene's germline CDR1 is MDHEN and CDR2 SYDVKM. The chain's CDR3 is CASSQDRGLGGYTF. The CDR3 DNA is TGTGCCAGCAGCCAAGACAGGGGGCTGGGTGGCTACACCTTC.

The chain uses TRBV20-1 and TRBJ1-2; D gene ambiguous. The CDR3 is 13 residues long. Looked up from germline, CDR1 is DFQATT and CDR2 is SNEGSKA (reference sequence). The germline V and J ends were trimmed by 3 bases and 6 bases, with 14 bases remaining between them. As DNA, the CDR3 is TGCAGTGCTAGGCGGACCCAACCGCATGGCTACACCTTC. It codes for CSARRTQPHGYTF.

This sequence joins TRBV6-5 and TRBJ2-7, with TRBD1 matching over 8 bases. CDR3 length equals 16 residues. V gave up 0 bases and J gave up 3 bases; unmatched junction bases: 7. Germline-derived CDR1 and CDR2 are MNHEY and SVGAGI. The CDR3 here is CASSYSRQGKLYEQYF. In DNA form, the CDR3 reads TGTGCCAGCAGTTACTCCAGACAGGGGAAACTCTACGAGCAGTACTTC.